This record covers a single T cell receptor (beta chain). The CDR3 is made up of 13 amino acids. Germline V gene data show CDR1 as SGHRS and CDR2 as YFSETQ. V lost 3 bases and J 5 bases, leaving 11 bases between the germline ends. This entry comes from a study of blood T cell repertoires in COVID-19. Background on the study: The United States, Italy and Spain were the sources of the acute and convalescent COVID-19 samples.

Here immunoSEQ multiplex PCR was the method, and the copy in TCRdb shows in-frame clones only, minus some. The sample gives hundreds of thousands of clones, 89% of which show up once; around 3% is in the top ten. One Seattle source followed patients from active infection through their disease course. The material sequenced was peripheral blood. This receptor was identified in a woman aged 25 to 39 with COVID-19, enrolled during active disease. The chain joins TRBV5-1 to TRBJ2-5; D perhaps matches TRBD1 (6 bases). CDR3 nucleotides: TGCGCCAGCAGCTGGGCAGGGGAGGAGACCCAGTACTTC. This codes for CASSWAGEETQYF.